One sample yielded the 7 T cell receptor beta chains listed below, sequenced in a study of shared clonotypes between healthy human individuals. The repertoire was sequenced with immunoSEQ multiplex PCR; TCRdb's copy has only in-frame clones and lacks some. The table records about half a million clones, approximately 79% of them present only once. Sequencing was performed on PBMCs. The source is a woman between 40 and 50 years old in good health. Some clones in this sample may be carry-over from other donors' samples.

The gene calls are TRBV6-4 and TRBJ1-2; possibly TRBD1 for D (6 bases). The CDR3 consists of 11 residues. Germline V lookup: CDR1 MRHNA, CDR2 SNTAGT. The V and J ends lost 5 bases and 8 bases respectively, with 9 bases between them. CDR3 sequence: CASSTGFGYTF. In nucleotides, the CDR3 is TGTGCCAGCAGTACAGGGTTCGGCTACACCTTC.

V and J are TRBV7-9 and TRBJ2-4, with 10 bases fitting TRBD2. J lost 5 bases, V lost 0 bases, and 4 bases had no gene match. This CDR3 has 16 residues. Germline CDR1 SEHNR, CDR2 FQNEAQ (reference sequence). The CDR3 sequence is CASSLAGSGRQNIQYF. The DNA for the CDR3 is TGTGCCAGCAGCTTAGCGGGTAGCGGGAGGCAAAACATTCAGTACTTC.

With regard to this clone: A read error is likely here: a far larger clone is one base away. The V and J genes are TRBV5-1 and TRBJ2-2; a weak D match, TRBD1 (5 bases). CDR1 SGHRS and CDR2 YFSETQ come from the germline V gene. This CDR3 contains 15 residues. V gave up 1 base and J gave up 3 bases, with 10 bases separating them. The CDR3 reads CASSLMPRDTGELFF. The CDR3 DNA reads as TGCGCCAGCAGCTTGATGCCCAGGGACACCGGGGAGCTGTTTTTT.

As regards this clone: At the DNA level, this CDR3 is encoded by other sequences in the same sample as well. J is TRBJ2-1 and V is TRBV18; 10 bases agree with TRBD1. The CDR3 is 14 amino acids. V shed 2 bases and J 10 bases; nucleotides not matched to a gene: 5. Per the germline V gene, CDR1 is KGHSH and CDR2 is LQKENI. The chain's CDR3 is CASSPGQGGREQFF. CDR3 bases: TGTGCCAGCTCACCAGGACAGGGGGGTCGGGAGCAGTTCTTC.

The gene calls are TRBV2 and TRBJ2-5; TRBD1 might be the D (6 bases). V lost 7 bases and J 5 bases, leaving 14 bases between the germline ends. This CDR3 has 13 amino acids. Looked up from germline, CDR1 is SNHLY and CDR2 is FYNNEI. CDR3 DNA sequence: TGTGCCAGCACCCTCAGGGGCCGGGAGACCCAGTACTTC. Its protein is CASTLRGRETQYF.

The V call is TRBV7-8, the J call TRBJ2-2; 12 nucleotides agree with TRBD2. The CDR3 has 17 amino acids. Per germline, CDR1 SGHVS and CDR2 FQNEAQ. With V trimmed by 5 bases and J by 3 bases, 7 bases remained unmatched. As DNA, the CDR3 is TGTGCCAGCAGCCCCCACTCTAGCGGGAGGGACACCGGGGAGCTGTTTTTT. As protein: CASSPHSSGRDTGELFF.

The V and J genes are TRBV6-1 and TRBJ2-7, with a tentative D call TRBD2 (5 bases). This CDR3 is built from 13 residues. Germline V gene data show CDR1 as MNHNS and CDR2 as SASEGT. The germline V and J ends were trimmed by 4 bases and 2 bases, with 9 bases remaining between them. The chain's CDR3 is CASSGAVTYEQYF. The CDR3 nucleotides are TGTGCCAGCAGTGGAGCGGTTACCTACGAGCAGTACTTC.